This T cell receptor (beta chain) was captured by sequencing in a study of response to subunit inactivated influenza vaccine. V trimming: 6 bases; J trimming: 0 bases; junction bases outside the gene matches: 5. The CDR3 length is 17 residues. Using its own MiXCR run on the RT-PCR reads, TCRdb lists one record per CDR3 protein. The repertoire holds about 240,000 distinct CDR3 sequences, with 12% as singletons. Note on this clonotype: What it binds is not known.

Study-level findings and limits: The authors suggested that every seasonal influenza vaccination recruits few new T cells.

The starting material was non-naive T cells sorted from PBMCs, obtained about 14 days before vaccination. The receptor was isolated from a man over 45 who received an inactivated influenza vaccine. The V and J genes are TRBV12-3 or TRBV12-4 and TRBJ2-2; 12 nucleotides match TRBD2. The chain's CDR3 is CASRSTSGGPNTGELFF. The CDR3 coding sequence is TGTGCCAGCAGAAGTACTAGCGGGGGGCCGAACACCGGGGAGCTGTTTTTT.